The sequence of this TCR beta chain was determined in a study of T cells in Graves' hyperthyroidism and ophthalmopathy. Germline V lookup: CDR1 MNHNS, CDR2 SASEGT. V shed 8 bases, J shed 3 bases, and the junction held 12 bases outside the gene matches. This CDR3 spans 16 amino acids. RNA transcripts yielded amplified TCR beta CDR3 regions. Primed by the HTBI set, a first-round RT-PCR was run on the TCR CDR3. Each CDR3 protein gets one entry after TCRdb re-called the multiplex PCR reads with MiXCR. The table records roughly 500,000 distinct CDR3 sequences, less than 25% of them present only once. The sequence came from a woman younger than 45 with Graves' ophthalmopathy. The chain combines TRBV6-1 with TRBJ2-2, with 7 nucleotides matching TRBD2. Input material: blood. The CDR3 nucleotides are TGTGCCAGCGGACCCGTGCGGGGGAGAGACACCGGGGAGCTGTTTTTT. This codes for CASGPVRGRDTGELFF.